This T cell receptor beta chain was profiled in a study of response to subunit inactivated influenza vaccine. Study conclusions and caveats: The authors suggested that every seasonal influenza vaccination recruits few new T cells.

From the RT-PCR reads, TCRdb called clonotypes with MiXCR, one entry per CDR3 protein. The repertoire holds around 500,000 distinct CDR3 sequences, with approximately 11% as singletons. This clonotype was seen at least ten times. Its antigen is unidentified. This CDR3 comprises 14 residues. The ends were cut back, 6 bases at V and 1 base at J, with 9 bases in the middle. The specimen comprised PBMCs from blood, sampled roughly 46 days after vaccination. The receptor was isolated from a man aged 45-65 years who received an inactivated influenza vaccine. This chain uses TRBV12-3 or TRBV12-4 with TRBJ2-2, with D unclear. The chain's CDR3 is CASSDARNTGELFF. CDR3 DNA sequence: TGTGCCAGCAGCGACGCCAGGAACACCGGGGAGCTGTTTTTT.